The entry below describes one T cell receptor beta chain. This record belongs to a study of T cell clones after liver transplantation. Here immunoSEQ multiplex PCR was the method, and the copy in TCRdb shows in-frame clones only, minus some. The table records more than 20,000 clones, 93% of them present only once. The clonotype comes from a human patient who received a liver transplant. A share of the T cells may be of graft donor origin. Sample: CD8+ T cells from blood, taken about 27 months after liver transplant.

Here the CDR3 reads CAYLSGTSGSYEQYF. The CDR3 DNA follows: TGTGCCTACCTAAGTGGGACTAGCGGGAGTTACGAGCAGTACTTC. The rearrangement links TRBV30 to TRBJ2-7; 14 positions agree with TRBD2. Germline V lookup: CDR1 GTSNPN, CDR2 SVGIG (reference sequence). This CDR3 has 15 amino acids. Trimming cost V 7 bases and J 4 bases; bases outside gene matches: 9.